This TCR beta chain was documented in a study of blood T cell repertoires in COVID-19. Study in general: Nucleic acid was either cDNA or gDNA, and it came from T cells, B-cell-depleted T cells, or PBMCs.

Produced via immunoSEQ multiplex PCR; TCRdb's table is partial and in-frame only. The repertoire holds some 300,000 clones, with around 84% as singletons. The clonotype originates from a man younger than 45 who had recovered from COVID-19. The sequencing sample was made of PBMCs or T cells enriched from blood (not recorded which).

The CDR3 DNA reads as TGTGCCAGTAAAGGAGGTGAACTAGCGGTTTCAAATGAGCAGTTCTTC. Translation gives CASKGGELAVSNEQFF. The chain carries TRBV19 and TRBJ2-1; the match to TRBD2 covers 8 bases. The junction had 15 bases not matched to a gene; V was cut back by 7 bases and J by 7 bases. CDR3 length equals 16 residues. CDR1 is LNHDA, CDR2 SQIVND, per germline (reference sequence). The whole variable domain, filled in from reference TRBV19 and TRBJ2-1, reads DGGITQSPKYLFRKEGQNVTLSCEQNLNHDAMYWYRQDPGQGLRLIYYSQIVNDFQKGDIAEGYSVSREKKESFPLTVTSAQKNPTAFYLCASKGGELAVSNEQFFGPGTRLTVL.